This T cell receptor beta chain comes out of a study of graft-versus-host responses after intestinal transplantation. Looking at the study overall: After anti-thymocyte globulin induction, recipients took tacrolimus and steroids for 3 to 4 years.

This table comes from immunoSEQ multiplex PCR, and its TCRdb copy is limited to in-frame clones, with some not included. The sample has about 98,000 clones, more than 70% seen once. Notes on this clone: Its specificity is unknown.

The ends lost 3 bases at V and 4 bases at J; junction bases unmatched: 8. Per germline, CDR1 SGHRS and CDR2 YFSETQ. The CDR3 loop spans 15 amino acids. Study-level results: Recipient marrow held GvH clones, some first seen in ileum or blood. Early post-transplant falls in HvG clones accompanied the peak levels of circulating GvH clones.

The rearrangement links TRBV5-1 to TRBJ1-2; TRBD1 matches at 8 bases. Sequencing was performed on PBMCs, taken 255 days after intestinal transplant. This clonotype originated in a human patient who received an intestinal transplant, so some T cells may come from the graft donor. The CDR3 here is CASSSSQTGAYGYTF. CDR3 bases: TGCGCCAGCAGCTCATCACAGACAGGGGCCTATGGCTACACCTTC.